This T cell receptor (beta chain) came from a study of cytomegalovirus exposure and HLA in healthy donors. Researchers ran the PCR with 60 Vbeta and 13 Jbeta primers. Data came from immunoSEQ multiplex PCR; TCRdb stores just in-frame clones and leaves some out. The sample contains 150,000 to 200,000 clones, 76% of which appear only once. The CDR3 is made up of 15 amino acids. V trimming: 2 bases; J trimming: 8 bases; junction bases outside the gene matches: 5. CDR1 and CDR2 from the germline V gene are SGHTA and FQGNSA. This chain uses TRBV7-2 with TRBJ2-4; 11 bases agree with TRBD2. The sequenced sample was PBMCs. This receptor was identified in a female donor in good health and CMV-seronegative. As DNA, the CDR3 is TGTGCCAGCAGCTTAAGTAGCGGGAGGGGGTACATTCAGTACTTC. Amino acid sequence: CASSLSSGRGYIQYF.